The 31 T cell receptor beta chains given below trace back to one sample, sequenced in a study of cytomegalovirus exposure and HLA in healthy donors (dated by TCRdb to between 2016 and 2019). Library creation used the immunoSEQ multiplex PCR assay. For the multiplex PCR, a mixture combining 60 forward primers for TCR Vbeta segments and 13 reverse primers for TCR Jbeta segments was used. In its TCRdb copy, this immuneACCESS table keeps in-frame sequences only and misses some clones. Where compared with another copy, unresolved V genes explain less than half of these, and the others have no known cause. The sample records approximately 160,000 clones, roughly 78% of which are singletons. The top ten hold about 12% of the sample. The sequencing input was PBMCs. These TCRs come from a woman aged 50 to 60 in good health and CMV-seropositive.

The J gene is TRBJ1-2, the V gene TRBV5-5; D possibly corresponds to TRBD1 (6 bases). Looked up from germline, CDR1 is SGHKS and CDR2 is YYEKEE (reference sequence). This CDR3 has 15 amino acids. The V end was cut by 2 bases, the J end by 4 bases, with 15 bases between. CDR3 DNA: TGTGCCAGCAGCTTAGGCGGGGGGCAGGGCTATGGCTACACCTTC. Its translation: CASSLGGGQGYGYTF.

The chain uses TRBV7-9 and TRBJ1-4; 7 positions agree with TRBD1. The CDR3 has 13 amino acids. Germline CDR1 and CDR2: SEHNR and FQNEAQ (reference sequence). The J segment lost 8 bases and the V segment lost 6 bases, leaving 6 bases of the junction unmatched. CDR3 bases: TGTGCCAGCAGGACAGGGATAGGCGAAAAACTGTTTTTT. Translation: CASRTGIGEKLFF. Complete variable domain (other parts from reference TRBV7-9 and TRBJ1-4): DTGVSQNPRHKITKRGQNVTFRCDPISEHNRLYWYRQTLGQGPEFLTYFQNEAQLEKSRLLSDRFSAERPKGSFSTLEIQRTEQGDSAMYLCASRTGIGEKLFFGSGTQLSVL.

J is TRBJ2-5 and V is TRBV11-2, with 12 bases lining up with TRBD1. The J call may be wrong; the DNA end is better matched by TRBJ2-7. Germline CDR1 reads SGHAT; CDR2 reads FQNNGV. The CDR3 is 15 residues long. CDR3 DNA: TGTGCCAGCAGCCTGGGGACAGGGGGCCCCTACGAGCAGTACTTC. This codes for CASSLGTGGPYEQYF.

The CDR3 region has the DNA TGCGCCATCGCGGGGGGCCTCACAGATACGCAGTATTTT. This translates into CAIAGGLTDTQYF. The chain couples TRBV10-2 to TRBJ2-3; 8 positions agree with TRBD2. Trimming cost V 10 bases and J 2 bases; bases outside gene matches: 5. CDR3 length: 13 residues. The germline CDR1 and CDR2 sequences are WSHSY and SAAADI.

This clone has only one observation. The V gene is TRBV11-2, the J gene TRBJ2-5, with a tentative D call TRBD1 (5 bases). The germline gives CDR1 SGHAT, CDR2 FQNNGV. V was cut by 1 base and J by 1 base, with 19 bases left in between. The CDR3 covers 18 residues. The CDR3 nucleotides read TGTGCCAGCAGCTTAGTGGGGCCTTACAGGTGGTCCCAAGAGACCCAGTACTTC. This codes for CASSLVGPYRWSQETQYF.

In this sample, this clone turned up a few times. The chain uses TRBV5-1 and TRBJ2-1, with 9 bases that match TRBD2. With 3 bases clipped from V and 7 bases from J, the junction kept 17 bases outside the gene matches. CDR1 is SGHRS and CDR2 is YFSETQ in the germline V gene. The CDR3 extends over 18 amino acids. The CDR3, as DNA: TGCGCCAGCAGCTCATCCGACTCGCTAGCGGGGTTTACGAATGAGCAGTTCTTC. It is translated as CASSSSDSLAGFTNEQFF.

The chain employs TRBV5-1 and TRBJ2-5; possible D gene TRBD1, 5 bases. CDR1 is SGHRS and CDR2 is YFSETQ in the germline V gene. This CDR3 has 14 amino acids. Trimming shortened V by 4 bases and J by 4 bases, and 14 bases separated the two germline ends. This CDR3 reads CASSPDTTRETQYF. The DNA of the CDR3 is TGCGCCAGCAGCCCGGACACTACGAGAGAGACCCAGTACTTC. The full variable domain, in which reference TRBV5-1 and TRBJ2-5 provide the parts outside the CDR3, is KAGVTQTPRYLIKTRGQQVTLSCSPISGHRSVSWYQQTPGQGLQFLFEYFSETQRNKGNFPGRFSGRQFSNSRSEMNVSTLELGDSALYLCASSPDTTRETQYFGPGTRLLVL.

The V gene is TRBV7-3, the J gene TRBJ1-2, with D perhaps matching TRBD1 (5 bases). The length of the CDR3 is 14 residues. V was cut by 6 bases and J by 2 bases, with 13 bases left in between. Germline CDR1 SGHTA, CDR2 FQGTGA. The CDR3 sequence is CASSRGTGNYGYTF. In DNA, the CDR3 is TGTGCCAGCAGTCGCGGGACGGGAAACTATGGCTACACCTTC.

V and J are TRBV29-1 and TRBJ1-2; D uncertain. CDR1 is SQVTM and CDR2 is ANQGSEA in the germline V gene. Trimming took 4 bases from V and 5 from J, leaving 8 bases between them. CDR3 length: 11 residues. Here the CDR3 reads CSVGGGYGYTF. As DNA, the CDR3 is TGCAGCGTTGGGGGAGGATATGGCTACACCTTC. Full variable domain (missing parts from reference TRBV29-1 and TRBJ1-2): SAVISQKPSRDICQRGTSLTIQCQVDSQVTMMFWYRQQPGQSLTLIATANQGSEATYESGFVIDKFPISRPNLTFSTLTVSNMSPEDSSIYLCSVGGGYGYTFGSGTRLTVV.

The chain joins TRBV29-1 to TRBJ1-1; the match to TRBD1 covers 7 bases. Germline V CDR1 and CDR2: SQVTM, ANQGSEA. After removal of 4 bases from V and 5 bases from J, the junction contained 7 bases not matched to a gene. This CDR3 comprises 13 residues. In DNA, the CDR3 is TGCAGCGTTGTCCCACAGGACAGGACTGAAGCTTTCTTT. It codes for CSVVPQDRTEAFF. The full variable domain, with the rest looked up from reference TRBV29-1 and TRBJ1-1, is SAVISQKPSRDICQRGTSLTIQCQVDSQVTMMFWYRQQPGQSLTLIATANQGSEATYESGFVIDKFPISRPNLTFSTLTVSNMSPEDSSIYLCSVVPQDRTEAFFGQGTRLTVV.

The rearrangement links TRBV10-3 to TRBJ1-1; D perhaps matches TRBD1 (5 bases). Germline V gene lookup returns CDR1 ENHRY and CDR2 SYGVKD. V lost 10 bases to trimming and J lost 7 bases, with 16 bases between them. This CDR3 contains 12 residues. CDR3 sequence reads: CANRGGKGEAFF. The CDR3 DNA is TGTGCCAACCGCGGGGGGAAGGGTGAAGCTTTCTTT.

This chain connects TRBV10-3 to TRBJ1-3; no reliable D call. The CDR3 sequence is 15 residues long. Germline values: CDR1 ENHRY, CDR2 SYGVKD. Trimming shortened V by 10 bases and J by 0 bases, and 16 bases separated the two germline ends. CDR3 protein: CATAPRQSSGNTIYF. The DNA of the CDR3 is TGTGCCACCGCCCCGAGGCAGAGCTCTGGAAACACCATATATTTT.

J is TRBJ2-4 and V is TRBV7-6, with 12 nucleotides matching TRBD2. Germline V gene sequence: CDR1 SGHVS, CDR2 FNYEAQ. This CDR3 has 15 residues. Trimming took 5 bases from V and 6 from J; bases not matched to a gene: 5. CDR3 region: CASSASGGASNIQYF. As DNA, the CDR3 is TGTGCCAGCAGCGCTAGCGGGGGGGCATCAAACATTCAGTACTTC.

This clone was seen a single time. The rearrangement links TRBV5-1 to TRBJ2-3; perhaps TRBD1 as D (5 bases). V lost 4 bases and J lost 4, with 10 bases in between. Germline CDR1 reads SGHRS; CDR2 reads YFSETQ. CDR3 length equals 13 residues. Written as DNA, the CDR3 is TGCGCCAGCAGCAAGGGGCCCCCAGATACGCAGTATTTT. Translating it yields CASSKGPPDTQYF. Together with reference TRBV5-1 and TRBJ2-3, the CDR3 gives the full variable domain: KAGVTQTPRYLIKTRGQQVTLSCSPISGHRSVSWYQQTPGQGLQFLFEYFSETQRNKGNFPGRFSGRQFSNSRSEMNVSTLELGDSALYLCASSKGPPDTQYFGPGTRLTVL.

The gene calls are TRBV30 and TRBJ1-6; D remains unclear. Trimming removed 1 base from V and 4 bases from J, with 11 bases in between. The CDR3 loop spans 15 amino acids. Germline V CDR1 and CDR2: GTSNPN, SVGIG (reference sequence). The CDR3 DNA reads TGTGCCTGGAGTGCCCGGAGGCCGTATAATTCACCCCTCCACTTT. Translating gives CAWSARRPYNSPLHF. The full variable domain, in which reference TRBV30 and TRBJ1-6 provide the parts outside the CDR3, is SQTIHQWPATLVQPVGSPLSLECTVEGTSNPNLYWYRQAAGRGLQLLFYSVGIGQISSEVPQNLSASRPQDRQFILSSKKLLLSDSGFYLCAWSARRPYNSPLHFGNGTRLTVT.

The chain employs TRBV30 and TRBJ1-2, with a weak D call TRBD1 (5 bases). CDR1 and CDR2 (germline): GTSNPN, SVGIG (reference sequence). This CDR3 is 14 amino acids long. Trimming stripped 4 bases from V and 8 bases from J, with 20 bases between. The CDR3 loop is CAWTTKGAGRGYTF. CDR3 sequence (DNA): TGTGCCTGGACCACTAAAGGTGCGGGGCGAGGCTACACCTTC.

This clone was seen more than once but under ten times. The chain links TRBV30 to TRBJ2-1; 11 nucleotides align to TRBD2. This CDR3 is 13 amino acids long. The junction had 7 bases not matched to a gene; V was cut back by 5 bases and J by 10 bases. Germline V lookup: CDR1 GTSNPN, CDR2 SVGIG (reference sequence). CDR3 coding DNA: TGTGCCTGGGGGACTAGACTAGCGGGGGAGCAGTTCTTC. It translates to CAWGTRLAGEQFF.

The chain links TRBV4-1 to TRBJ2-5, with TRBD2 matching over 10 bases. The ends lost 1 base at V and 7 bases at J; junction bases unmatched: 9. The germline V gene encodes CDR1 MGHRA and CDR2 YSYEKL. The CDR3 is 16 amino acids. CDR3 in DNA: TGCGCCAGCAGCCAAGGGGGGGGAGGACTAGCGGTGACCCAGTACTTC. The encoded protein is CASSQGGGGLAVTQYF.

This clone was recorded a few times. CDR3 protein: CASSQEIAGGRNEQFF. CDR3 coding DNA: TGTGCCAGCAGCCAGGAGATAGCGGGGGGGCGGAATGAGCAGTTCTTC. This rearrangement joins TRBV4-2 to TRBJ2-1; 11 bases match TRBD2. This CDR3 region has 16 residues. Unmatched junction bases numbered 8, after V lost 3 bases and J lost 7 bases. Per the germline V gene, CDR1 is LGHNA and CDR2 is YNFKEQ.

The chain uses TRBV5-5 and TRBJ1-1; 9 bases are shared with TRBD1. The CDR3 totals 13 residues. Per the germline V gene, CDR1 is SGHKS and CDR2 is YYEKEE (reference sequence). V was clipped by 4 bases and J by 5 bases; unmatched bases: 3. The CDR3 DNA reads TGTGCCAGCAGCGGGACAGGGCTGACTGAAGCTTTCTTT. Translating gives CASSGTGLTEAFF.

V usage is TRBV2 and J usage is TRBJ2-1, with 9 bases lining up with TRBD1. The CDR3 length is 15 residues. Trimming at V came to 6 bases and at J to 1 base, leaving 4 bases not matched to a gene. Germline V CDR1 and CDR2: SNHLY, FYNNEI. In DNA form, the CDR3 reads TGTGCCAGCAGCTCCGGACAGGGGTCCTACAATGAGCAGTTCTTC. Translation gives CASSSGQGSYNEQFF. Looking up the rest from reference TRBV2 and TRBJ2-1 gives the full variable domain: EPEVTQTPSHQVTQMGQEVILRCVPISNHLYFYWYRQILGQKVEFLVSFYNNEISEKSEIFDDQFSVERPDGSNFTLKIRSTKLEDSAMYFCASSSGQGSYNEQFFGPGTRLTVL.

The rearrangement joins TRBV9 to TRBJ1-2; D perhaps matches TRBD1 (5 bases). The CDR3 is 15 residues long. The germline V and J ends were trimmed by 4 bases and 3 bases, with 16 bases remaining between them. CDR1 is SGDLS, CDR2 YYNGEE, per germline. The CDR3 DNA follows: TGTGCCAGCAGCCAGACCAACCCACAGGACTATGGCTACACCTTC. Translating gives CASSQTNPQDYGYTF.

The V call is TRBV6-6, the J call TRBJ2-3; TRBD1 agrees at 7 bases. Germline V gives CDR1 MNHNY, CDR2 SVGAGI (reference sequence). The CDR3 totals 15 residues. J was trimmed by 0 bases and V by 6 bases; bases with no gene match: 6. The CDR3 sequence is CASSPRDSSTDTQYF. CDR3 sequence (DNA): TGTGCCAGCAGCCCCCGGGACAGTAGCACAGATACGCAGTATTTT.

CDR3 amino acids: CASSERAAFTGELFF. DNA of the CDR3: TGTGCCAGCAGTGAGAGAGCGGCCTTCACCGGGGAGCTGTTTTTT. The rearrangement links TRBV6-4 to TRBJ2-2, with D possibly being TRBD2 (5 bases). Trimming pared 3 bases from V and 4 bases from J, leaving 12 bases between. This CDR3 has 15 amino acids. Germline values: CDR1 MRHNA, CDR2 SNTAGT.

This clone is a singleton in its sample. The V and J genes are TRBV5-4 and TRBJ2-3; D perhaps matches TRBD2 (5 bases). V shed 2 bases and J shed 2 bases, with 12 bases lying between them. The germline V gene has CDR1 SGHNT and CDR2 YYREEE (reference sequence). This CDR3 has 15 amino acids. CDR3 DNA sequence: TGTGCCAGCAGCTTTCGGGGAAAATACACAGATACGCAGTATTTT. Protein: CASSFRGKYTDTQYF.

The V gene is TRBV19, the J gene TRBJ2-4, with D uncertain. Looked up from germline, CDR1 is LNHDA and CDR2 is SQIVND (reference sequence). The CDR3 consists of 13 residues. Trimming cost V 6 bases and J 0 bases, with 6 bases left between them. The CDR3 spells CASREPAKNIQYF. The CDR3 bases are TGTGCCAGTAGGGAGCCAGCCAAAAACATTCAGTACTTC.

This chain connects TRBV7-6 to TRBJ2-7, with 10 bases fitting TRBD2. This CDR3 has 15 amino acids. Germline-derived CDR1 and CDR2 are SGHVS and FNYEAQ. The trim removed 4 bases at V and 6 bases at J, leaving 9 bases unmatched. CDR3 protein: CASSSERGGPGEQYF. The CDR3 nucleotides are TGTGCCAGCAGCTCTGAGCGGGGGGGCCCGGGCGAGCAGTACTTC.

The chain combines TRBV5-1 with TRBJ2-6; 9 nucleotides align to TRBD2. Germline CDR1 SGHRS, CDR2 YFSETQ. This CDR3 is built from 21 residues. The V and J ends lost 0 bases and 2 bases, in that order; junction bases with no gene match: 15. This CDR3 reads CASSLVGRGGYSRPGANVLTF. CDR3 nucleotides: TGCGCCAGCAGCTTGGTTGGGCGGGGGGGCTACTCTCGACCTGGGGCCAACGTCCTGACTTTC.

This clone has a handful of counts. The chain carries TRBV25-1 and TRBJ2-2; perhaps TRBD1 as D (6 bases). Germline CDR1 MGHDK, CDR2 SYGVNS. Trimming stripped 1 base from V and 1 base from J, with 13 bases between. CDR3 length: 17 amino acids. In DNA form, the CDR3 reads TGTGCCAGCAGTGAATTTTTCGGGACACAGAACACCGGGGAGCTGTTTTTT. This encodes CASSEFFGTQNTGELFF.

The gene calls are TRBV7-8 and TRBJ2-1, with TRBD2 matching over 10 bases. Germline trimming cut 1 base from V and 3 bases from J; bases unmatched to any gene: 3. CDR3 size: 16 residues. Germline lookup yields CDR1 SGHVS and CDR2 FQNEAQ. CDR3 sequence: CASSLERGGVYNEQFF. The CDR3 DNA is TGTGCCAGCAGCTTAGAGCGGGGGGGCGTCTACAATGAGCAGTTCTTC.

The V gene is TRBV4-2, the J gene TRBJ2-5; 14 bases line up with TRBD2. J gave up 2 bases and V 3 bases, and 2 bases lay outside the gene matches. Germline loops: CDR1 LGHNA, CDR2 YNFKEQ. The CDR3 is 16 amino acids. CDR3: CASSQTSGGVQETQYF. DNA of the CDR3: TGTGCCAGCAGCCAGACTAGCGGGGGGGTACAAGAGACCCAGTACTTC.